This TCR beta chain was retrieved from a study of CD8 T cells in Susac syndrome (dated by TCRdb to about 2019). About the investigation overall: The study used repertoire sequencing to test whether antigen drove CD8+ T cell activation and differentiation in Susac syndrome. Findings and caveats that apply to the study as a whole: The number of individuals in the TCR sequencing and HLA analysis was acknowledged as relatively small.

High-throughput TCR beta sequencing profiled peripheral blood CD8+ and CD4+ T cells from healthy donors, Susac syndrome patients and multiple sclerosis patients. The multiple sclerosis controls were treatment-naive patients who had stable or active relapsing-remitting disease and met the revised McDonald criteria. CD8+ TEMRA cells were enriched by FACS, while bulk CD8+ and CD4+ T cells were purified by magnetic negative isolation. Blood was drawn into EDTA tubes, processed within 24 hours, and PBMCs were isolated by density gradient centrifugation. PBMCs intended for TCR sequencing were frozen in liquid nitrogen and were later thawed in a 37 degrees C water bath. Purity of sorted or isolated CD4+, CD8+ and CD8+ TEMRA cells was at least 90%. Deletion took 6 bases off V and 4 bases off J, with a span of 15 bases between the germline ends. From a lookup of the germline V gene, CDR1 and CDR2 are SGHTA and FQGNSA. The CDR3, from cysteine to phenylalanine, totals 14 residues. The entry retains the CDR3 DNA only, 42 bases that are in frame from base 1.

On this clonotype: Its target antigen remains unknown. No clone much larger than this one lies a single base away; base qualities are absent.

RNA was extracted using the RNeasy kit, and about 0.5 to 1 ug of the RNA was reverse transcribed with random hexamers. TCR beta CDR3 regions were amplified with the immunoSEQ multiplex PCR assay covering 54 Vbeta and 13 Jbeta segments. PCR amplification bias was corrected using a synthetic template baseline for primer optimization and computational correction. As for the original processing: Only productive sequences were kept, with reads annotated to V, D and J genes according to IMGT and analyzed in immunoSEQ Analyzer. Clonality was calculated as one minus the Shannon entropy normalized by log2 of the number of productive unique sequences. For each patient and control, public and private clones were evaluated within the 100 most prevalent clones. Clones were defined as Susac-specific if absent from the healthy and MS cohorts, from 900 to 1,300 published viral clones and from other ImmuneACCESS disease sequences. TCRdb trimmed public reads at Q25 via fastp, called clones via MiXCR and kept in-frame beta chains. Rows with a matching CDR3 protein are joined into one entry that keeps the most common DNA and genes. TCRdb, not the authors, supplied the V and J calls. Counted in this sample were around 120,000 distinct CDR3 sequences; roughly 93% of them appeared once. The top ten hold roughly 0.088% of the sample.

This sequence was found in a human donor with multiple sclerosis. The specimen sequenced was CD4+ T cells from PBMCs. This sequence uses TRBV7-2 and TRBJ2-5; the D gene cannot be resolved beyond TRBD1 or TRBD2, each matching 5 bases. The DNA sequence is given as TGTGCCAGCAGAAAAGGTGGGACCGGAGAGACCCAGTACTTC. It encodes CASRKGGTGETQYF. The variable domain in full, with residues beyond the CDR3 obtained from the reference TRBV7-2 and TRBJ2-5 genes, is GAGVSQSPSNKVTEKGKDVELRCDPISGHTALYWYRQSLGQGLEFLIYFQGNSAPDKSGLPSDRFSAERTGGSVSTLTIQRTQQEDSAVYLCASRKGGTGETQYFGPGTRLLVL.